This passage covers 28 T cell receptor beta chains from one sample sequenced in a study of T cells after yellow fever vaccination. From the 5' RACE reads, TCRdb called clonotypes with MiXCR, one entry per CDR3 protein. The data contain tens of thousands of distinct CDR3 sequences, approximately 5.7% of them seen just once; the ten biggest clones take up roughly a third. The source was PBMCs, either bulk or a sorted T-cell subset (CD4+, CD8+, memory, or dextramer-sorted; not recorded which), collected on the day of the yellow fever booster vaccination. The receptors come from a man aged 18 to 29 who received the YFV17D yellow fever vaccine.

The CDR3, as DNA: TGTGCCAGCGGCTACGGGGCGGGTAGCACAGATACGCAGTATTTT. Its protein product is CASGYGAGSTDTQYF. The chain couples TRBV28 to TRBJ2-3, with D perhaps TRBD1 or TRBD2 (5 bases each). V shed 8 bases and J shed 0 bases, with 15 bases lying between them. Germline CDR1 MDHEN, CDR2 SYDVKM. This CDR3 comprises 15 residues.

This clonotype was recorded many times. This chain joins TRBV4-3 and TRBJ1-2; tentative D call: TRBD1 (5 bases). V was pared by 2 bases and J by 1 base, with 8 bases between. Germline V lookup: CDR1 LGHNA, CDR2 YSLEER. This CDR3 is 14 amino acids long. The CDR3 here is CASSQQQVNYGYTF. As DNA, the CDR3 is TGCGCCAGCAGCCAACAACAGGTTAACTATGGCTACACCTTC.

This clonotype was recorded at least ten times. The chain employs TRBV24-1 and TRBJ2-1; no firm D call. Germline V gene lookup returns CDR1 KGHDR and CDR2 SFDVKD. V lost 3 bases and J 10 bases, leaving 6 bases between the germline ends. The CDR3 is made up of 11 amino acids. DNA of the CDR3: TGTGCCACCAGTGATGGGTGGGAGCAGTTCTTC. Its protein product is CATSDGWEQFF.

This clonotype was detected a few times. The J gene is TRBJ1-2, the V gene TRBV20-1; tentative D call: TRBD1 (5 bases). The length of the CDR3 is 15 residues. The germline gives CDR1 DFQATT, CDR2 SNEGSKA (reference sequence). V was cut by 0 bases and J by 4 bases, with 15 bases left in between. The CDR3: CSARDDRGEIYGYTF. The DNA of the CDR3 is TGCAGTGCTAGAGATGACCGGGGCGAGATCTATGGCTACACCTTC.

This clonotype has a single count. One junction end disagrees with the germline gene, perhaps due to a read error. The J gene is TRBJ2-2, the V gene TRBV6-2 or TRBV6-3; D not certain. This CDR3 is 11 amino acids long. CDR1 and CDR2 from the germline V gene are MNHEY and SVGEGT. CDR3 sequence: CASGYTGELFF. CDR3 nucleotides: TGTGCCAGCGGTTACACCGGGGAGCTGTTTTTT.

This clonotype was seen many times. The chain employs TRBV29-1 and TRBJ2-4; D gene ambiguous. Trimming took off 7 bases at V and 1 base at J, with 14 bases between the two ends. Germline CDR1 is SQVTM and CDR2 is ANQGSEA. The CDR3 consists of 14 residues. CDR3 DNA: TGCAGCGCCGAACTTACTTACGCCAAAAACATTCAGTACTTC. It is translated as CSAELTYAKNIQYF.

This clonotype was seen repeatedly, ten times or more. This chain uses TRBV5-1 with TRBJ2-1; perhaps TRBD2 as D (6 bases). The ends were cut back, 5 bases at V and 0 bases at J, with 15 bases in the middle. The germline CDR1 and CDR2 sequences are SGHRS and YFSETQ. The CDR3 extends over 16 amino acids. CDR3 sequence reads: CASRAPGLHSYNEQFF. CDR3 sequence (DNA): TGCGCCAGCAGGGCGCCGGGACTCCACTCCTACAATGAGCAGTTCTTC.

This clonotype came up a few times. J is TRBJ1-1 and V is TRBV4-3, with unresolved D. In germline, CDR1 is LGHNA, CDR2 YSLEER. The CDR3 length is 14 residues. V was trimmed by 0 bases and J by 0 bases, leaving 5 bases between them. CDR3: CASSQDSMNTEAFF. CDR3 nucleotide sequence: TGCGCCAGCAGCCAAGATTCGATGAACACTGAAGCTTTCTTT.

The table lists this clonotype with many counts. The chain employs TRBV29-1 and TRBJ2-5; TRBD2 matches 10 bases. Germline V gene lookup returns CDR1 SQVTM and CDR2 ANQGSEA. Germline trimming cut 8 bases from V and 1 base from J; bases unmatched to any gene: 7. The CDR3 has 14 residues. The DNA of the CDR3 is TGCAGCACTCGGGCTAGCGGGGGCCAAGAGACCCAGTACTTC. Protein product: CSTRASGGQETQYF.

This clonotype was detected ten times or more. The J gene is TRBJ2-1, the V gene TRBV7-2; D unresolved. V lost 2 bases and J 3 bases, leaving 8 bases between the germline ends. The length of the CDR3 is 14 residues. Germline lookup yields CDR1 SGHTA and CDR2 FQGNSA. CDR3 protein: CASSLTPIYNEQFF. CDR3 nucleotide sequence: TGTGCCAGCAGCTTAACCCCTATCTACAATGAGCAGTTCTTC.

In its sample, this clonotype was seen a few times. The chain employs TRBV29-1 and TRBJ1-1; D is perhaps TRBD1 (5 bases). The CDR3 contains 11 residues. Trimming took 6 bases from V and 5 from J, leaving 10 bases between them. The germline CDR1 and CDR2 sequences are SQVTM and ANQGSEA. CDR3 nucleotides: TGCAGCGTCGGGACCTTAACTGAAGCTTTCTTT. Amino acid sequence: CSVGTLTEAFF.

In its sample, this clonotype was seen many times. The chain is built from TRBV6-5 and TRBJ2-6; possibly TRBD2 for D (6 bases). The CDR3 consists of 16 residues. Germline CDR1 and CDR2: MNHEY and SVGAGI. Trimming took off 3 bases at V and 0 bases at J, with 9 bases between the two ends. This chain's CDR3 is CASSYSGSSGANVLTF. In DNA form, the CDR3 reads TGTGCCAGCAGTTATAGCGGTAGCTCTGGGGCCAACGTCCTGACTTTC.

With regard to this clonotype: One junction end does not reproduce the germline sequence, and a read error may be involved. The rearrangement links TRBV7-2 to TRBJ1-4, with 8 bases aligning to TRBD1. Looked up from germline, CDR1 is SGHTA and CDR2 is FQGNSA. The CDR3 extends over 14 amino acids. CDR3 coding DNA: TGTGGCAGCAGCCTGGGACAGGCTAGAGAAAAACTGTTTTTT. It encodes CGSSLGQAREKLFF.

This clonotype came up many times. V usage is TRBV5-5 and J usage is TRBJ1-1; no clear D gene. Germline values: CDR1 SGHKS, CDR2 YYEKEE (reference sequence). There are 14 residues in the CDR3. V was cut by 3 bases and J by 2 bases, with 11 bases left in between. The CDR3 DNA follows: TGTGCCAGCAGCTGGGGTAGTCTTAACACTGAAGCTTTCTTT. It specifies CASSWGSLNTEAFF.

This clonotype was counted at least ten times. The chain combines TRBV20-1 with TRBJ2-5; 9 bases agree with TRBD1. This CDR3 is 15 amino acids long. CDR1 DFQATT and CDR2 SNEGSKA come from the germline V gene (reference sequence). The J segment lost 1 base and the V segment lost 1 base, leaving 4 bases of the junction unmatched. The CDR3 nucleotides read TGCAGTGCTAGAGGGGGACAGGGACTCCAAGAGACCCAGTACTTC. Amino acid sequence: CSARGGQGLQETQYF.

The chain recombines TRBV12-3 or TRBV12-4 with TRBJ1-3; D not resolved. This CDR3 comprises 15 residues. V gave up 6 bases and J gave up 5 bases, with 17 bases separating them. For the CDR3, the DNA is TGTGCCAGCAGCCCTAGCGCATTACCGCGAAACACCATATATTTT. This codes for CASSPSALPRNTIYF.

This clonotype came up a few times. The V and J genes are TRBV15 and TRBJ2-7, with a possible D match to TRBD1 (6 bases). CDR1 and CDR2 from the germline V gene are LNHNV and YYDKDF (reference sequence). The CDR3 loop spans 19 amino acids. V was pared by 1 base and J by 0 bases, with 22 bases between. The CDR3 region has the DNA TGTGCCACCAGCAGAGGCCCCAGGGGCACGGATGCCAGCTCCTACGAGCAGTACTTC. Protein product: CATSRGPRGTDASSYEQYF.

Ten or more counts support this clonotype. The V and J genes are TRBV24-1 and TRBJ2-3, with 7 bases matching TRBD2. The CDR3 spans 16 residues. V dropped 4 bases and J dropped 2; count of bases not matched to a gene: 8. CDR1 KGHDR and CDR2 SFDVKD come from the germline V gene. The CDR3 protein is CATSDLQRDLTDTQYF. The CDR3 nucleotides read TGTGCCACCAGTGACCTACAGCGGGATCTCACAGATACGCAGTATTTT.

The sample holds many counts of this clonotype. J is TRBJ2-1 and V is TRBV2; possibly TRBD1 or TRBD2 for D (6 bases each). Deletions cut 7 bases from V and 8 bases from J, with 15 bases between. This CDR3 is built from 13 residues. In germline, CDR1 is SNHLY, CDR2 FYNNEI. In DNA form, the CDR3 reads TGTGCCAGCACCGGGGGCCCGAGAGATGAGCAGTTCTTC. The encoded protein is CASTGGPRDEQFF.

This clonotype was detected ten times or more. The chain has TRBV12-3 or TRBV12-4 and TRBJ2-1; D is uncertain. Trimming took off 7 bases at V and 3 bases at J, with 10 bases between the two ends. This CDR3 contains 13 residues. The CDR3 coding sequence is TGTGCCAGCACCGCCCCTAGCTACAATGAGCAGTTCTTC. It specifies CASTAPSYNEQFF.

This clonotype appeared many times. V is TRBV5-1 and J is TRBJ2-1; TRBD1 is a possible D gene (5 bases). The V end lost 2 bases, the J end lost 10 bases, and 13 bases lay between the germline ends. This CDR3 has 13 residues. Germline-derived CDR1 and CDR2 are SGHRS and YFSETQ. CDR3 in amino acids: CASSLRGRKEQFF. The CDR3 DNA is TGCGCCAGCAGCTTAAGGGGCCGGAAGGAGCAGTTCTTC. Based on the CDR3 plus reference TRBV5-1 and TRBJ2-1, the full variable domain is KAGVTQTPRYLIKTRGQQVTLSCSPISGHRSVSWYQQTPGQGLQFLFEYFSETQRNKGNFPGRFSGRQFSNSRSEMNVSTLELGDSALYLCASSLRGRKEQFFGPGTRLTVL.

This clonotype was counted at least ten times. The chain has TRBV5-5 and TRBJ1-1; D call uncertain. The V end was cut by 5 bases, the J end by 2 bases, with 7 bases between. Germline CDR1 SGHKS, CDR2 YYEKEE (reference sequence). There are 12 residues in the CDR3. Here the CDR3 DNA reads TGTGCCAGCAGGCTCGTTAACACTGAAGCTTTCTTT. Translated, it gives CASRLVNTEAFF.

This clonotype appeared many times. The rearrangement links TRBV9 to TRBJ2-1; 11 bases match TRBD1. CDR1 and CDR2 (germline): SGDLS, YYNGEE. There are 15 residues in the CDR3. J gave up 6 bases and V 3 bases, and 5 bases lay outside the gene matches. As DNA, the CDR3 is TGTGCCAGCAGCGCGAGTGGGACAGGGGGCAATGAGCAGTTCTTC. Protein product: CASSASGTGGNEQFF.

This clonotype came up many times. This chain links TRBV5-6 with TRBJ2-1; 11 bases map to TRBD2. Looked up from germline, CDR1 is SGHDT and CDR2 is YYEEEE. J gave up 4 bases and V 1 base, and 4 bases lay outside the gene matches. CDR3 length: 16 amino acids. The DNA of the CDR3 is TGTGCCAGCAGCTTGATGGTAGCGGGGGGGTACAATGAGCAGTTCTTC. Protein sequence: CASSLMVAGGYNEQFF.

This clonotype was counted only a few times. This CDR3 is CASSPRLEGGPNTEAFF. CDR3 DNA sequence: TGTGCCAGCAGCCCGCGACTGGAGGGGGGCCCGAACACTGAAGCTTTCTTT. The chain uses TRBV3-1 and TRBJ1-1; maybe TRBD1 (6 bases). CDR3 length equals 17 residues. Between the trimmed V and J ends, which lost 4 bases and 1 base, there was a span of 19 bases. Germline-derived CDR1 and CDR2 are LGHDT and YNNKEL (reference sequence).

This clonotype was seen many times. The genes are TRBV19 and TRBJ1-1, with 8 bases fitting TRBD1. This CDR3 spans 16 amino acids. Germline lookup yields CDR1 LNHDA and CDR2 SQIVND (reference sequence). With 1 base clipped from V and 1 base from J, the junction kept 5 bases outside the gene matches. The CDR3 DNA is TGTGCCAGTAGTATAGTACAGGGGGTTCAGAACACTGAAGCTTTCTTT. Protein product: CASSIVQGVQNTEAFF.

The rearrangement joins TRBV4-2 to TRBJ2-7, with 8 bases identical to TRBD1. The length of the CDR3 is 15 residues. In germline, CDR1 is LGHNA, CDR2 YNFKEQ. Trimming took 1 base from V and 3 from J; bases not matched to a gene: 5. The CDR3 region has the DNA TGTGCCAGCAGCCAAGTGGGGGGACAGGACTACGAGCAGTACTTC. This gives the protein CASSQVGGQDYEQYF.

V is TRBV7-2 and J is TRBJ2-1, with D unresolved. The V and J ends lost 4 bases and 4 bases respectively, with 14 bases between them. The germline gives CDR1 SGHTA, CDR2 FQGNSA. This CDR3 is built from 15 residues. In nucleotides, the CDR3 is TGTGCCAGCAGCTCGATCGGAGTGGGGTACAATGAGCAGTTCTTC. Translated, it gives CASSSIGVGYNEQFF.